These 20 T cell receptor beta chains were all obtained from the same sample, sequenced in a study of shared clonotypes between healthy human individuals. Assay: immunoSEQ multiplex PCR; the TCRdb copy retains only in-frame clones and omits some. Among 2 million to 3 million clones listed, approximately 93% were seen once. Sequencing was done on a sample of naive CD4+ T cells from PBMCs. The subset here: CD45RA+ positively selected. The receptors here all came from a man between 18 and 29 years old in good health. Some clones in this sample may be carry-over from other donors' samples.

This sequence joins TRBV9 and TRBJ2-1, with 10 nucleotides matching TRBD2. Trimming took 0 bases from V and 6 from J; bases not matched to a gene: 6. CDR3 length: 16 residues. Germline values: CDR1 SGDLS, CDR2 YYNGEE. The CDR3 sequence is CASSVGLAGVSNEQFF. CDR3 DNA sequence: TGTGCCAGCAGCGTAGGGCTAGCGGGAGTTAGCAATGAGCAGTTCTTC.

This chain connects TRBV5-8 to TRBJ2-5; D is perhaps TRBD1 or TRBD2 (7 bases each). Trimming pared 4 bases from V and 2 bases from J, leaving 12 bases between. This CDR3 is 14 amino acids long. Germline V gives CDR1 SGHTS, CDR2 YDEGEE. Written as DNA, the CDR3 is TGTGCCAGCAGCCAGCGGGGACAGCAAGAGACCCAGTACTTC. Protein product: CASSQRGQQETQYF.

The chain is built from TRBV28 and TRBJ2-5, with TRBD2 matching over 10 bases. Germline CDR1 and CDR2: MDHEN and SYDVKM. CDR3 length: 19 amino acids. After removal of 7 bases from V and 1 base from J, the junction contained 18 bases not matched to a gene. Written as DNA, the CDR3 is TGTGCCAGCACTACGGTGTGGGATAGCGGGAGGCACCTCCAAGAGACCCAGTACTTC. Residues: CASTTVWDSGRHLQETQYF.

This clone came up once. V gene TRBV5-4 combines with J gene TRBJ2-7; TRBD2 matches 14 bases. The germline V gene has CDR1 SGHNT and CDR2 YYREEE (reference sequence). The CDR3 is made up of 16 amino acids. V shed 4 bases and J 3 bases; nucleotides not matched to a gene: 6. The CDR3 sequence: CASSPGLAGGIYEQYF. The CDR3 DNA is TGTGCCAGCAGCCCTGGACTAGCGGGAGGAATCTACGAGCAGTACTTC.

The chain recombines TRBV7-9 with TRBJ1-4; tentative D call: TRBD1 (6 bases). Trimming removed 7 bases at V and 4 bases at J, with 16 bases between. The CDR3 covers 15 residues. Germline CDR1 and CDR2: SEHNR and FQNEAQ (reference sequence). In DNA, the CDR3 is TGTGCCAGCACCCCGGGGCAGGGGCTTAATGAAAAACTGTTTTTT. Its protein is CASTPGQGLNEKLFF.

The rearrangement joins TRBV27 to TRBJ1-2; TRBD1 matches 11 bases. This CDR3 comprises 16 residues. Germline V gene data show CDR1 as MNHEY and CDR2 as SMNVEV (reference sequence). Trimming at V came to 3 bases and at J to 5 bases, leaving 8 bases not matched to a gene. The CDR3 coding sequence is TGTGCCAGCAGTTTGGGACAGGGGGTGGCTTGGTATGGCTACACCTTC. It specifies CASSLGQGVAWYGYTF.

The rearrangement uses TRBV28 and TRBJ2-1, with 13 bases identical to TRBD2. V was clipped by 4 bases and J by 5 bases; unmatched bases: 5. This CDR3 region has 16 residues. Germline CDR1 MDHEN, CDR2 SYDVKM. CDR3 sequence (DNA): TGTGCCAGCAGTTCCCCGGGACTAGCGGGAAACAATGAGCAGTTCTTC. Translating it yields CASSSPGLAGNNEQFF.

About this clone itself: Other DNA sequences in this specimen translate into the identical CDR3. The CDR3 region is CASSPQGGTDTQYF. CDR3 coding DNA: TGTGCCAGCAGTCCTCAGGGGGGCACAGATACGCAGTATTTT. This chain connects TRBV28 to TRBJ2-3, with TRBD1 matching over 7 bases. The CDR3 is 14 residues long. Germline V gives CDR1 MDHEN, CDR2 SYDVKM. Losses at the gene ends were 5 bases for V and 1 base for J; bases not matched to a gene: 3.

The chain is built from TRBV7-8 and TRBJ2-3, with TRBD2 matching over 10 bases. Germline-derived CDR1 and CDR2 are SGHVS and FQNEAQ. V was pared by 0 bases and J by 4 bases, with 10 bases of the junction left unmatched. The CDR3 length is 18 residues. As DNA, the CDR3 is TGTGCCAGCAGCTTAGCTGTTGCCGCTAGCGGGAGCCCAGATACGCAGTATTTT. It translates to CASSLAVAASGSPDTQYF.

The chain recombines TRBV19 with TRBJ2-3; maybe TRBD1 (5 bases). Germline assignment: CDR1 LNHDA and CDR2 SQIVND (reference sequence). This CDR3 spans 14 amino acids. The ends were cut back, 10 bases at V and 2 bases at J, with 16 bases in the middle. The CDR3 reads CATKSQGTTDTQYF. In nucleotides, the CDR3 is TGTGCCACAAAGTCGCAGGGAACCACAGATACGCAGTATTTT.

The CDR3 DNA reads TGTGCCAGCAGTGAAAATATGGGACAGGGGGCTACAGATACGCAGTATTTT. It yields the protein CASSENMGQGATDTQYF. The chain combines TRBV25-1 with TRBJ2-3; 12 bases are a match to TRBD1. The germline CDR1 and CDR2 sequences are MGHDK and SYGVNS. J gave up 3 bases and V 2 bases, and 6 bases lay outside the gene matches. This CDR3 comprises 17 residues. Drawing the rest from reference TRBV25-1 and TRBJ2-3, the complete variable domain is EADIYQTPRYLVIGTGKKITLECSQTMGHDKMYWYQQDPGMELHLIHYSYGVNSTEKGDLSSESTVSRIRTEHFPLTLESARPSHTSQYLCASSENMGQGATDTQYFGPGTRLTVL.

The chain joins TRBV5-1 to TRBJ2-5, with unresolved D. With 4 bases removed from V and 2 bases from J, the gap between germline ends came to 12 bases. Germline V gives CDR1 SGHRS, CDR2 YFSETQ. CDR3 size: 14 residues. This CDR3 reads CASSPERIQETQYF. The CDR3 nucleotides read TGCGCCAGCAGCCCGGAGAGGATTCAAGAGACCCAGTACTTC.

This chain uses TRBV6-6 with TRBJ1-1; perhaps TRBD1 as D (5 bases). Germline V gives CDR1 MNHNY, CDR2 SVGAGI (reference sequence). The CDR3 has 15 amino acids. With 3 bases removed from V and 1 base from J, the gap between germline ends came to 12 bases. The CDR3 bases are TGTGCCAGCAGTTATCAGAGGGGCAGGAACACTGAAGCTTTCTTT. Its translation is CASSYQRGRNTEAFF.

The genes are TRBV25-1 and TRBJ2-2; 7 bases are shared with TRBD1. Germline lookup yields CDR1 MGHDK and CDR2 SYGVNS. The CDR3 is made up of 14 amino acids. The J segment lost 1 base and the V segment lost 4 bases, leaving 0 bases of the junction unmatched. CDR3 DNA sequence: TGTGCCAGCAGTGGACAGGGGAACACCGGGGAGCTGTTTTTT. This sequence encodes CASSGQGNTGELFF.

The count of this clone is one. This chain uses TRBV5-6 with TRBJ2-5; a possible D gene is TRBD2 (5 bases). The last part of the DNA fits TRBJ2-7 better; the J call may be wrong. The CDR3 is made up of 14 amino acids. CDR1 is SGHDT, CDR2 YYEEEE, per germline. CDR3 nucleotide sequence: TGTGCCAGCAGCTTGGCCGTGGCGGGCTACGAGCAGTACTTC. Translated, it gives CASSLAVAGYEQYF.

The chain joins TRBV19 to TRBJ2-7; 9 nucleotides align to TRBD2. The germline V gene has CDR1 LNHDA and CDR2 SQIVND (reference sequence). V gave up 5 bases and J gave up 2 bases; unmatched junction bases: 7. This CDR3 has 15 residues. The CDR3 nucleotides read TGTGCCAGTAGTTCGTCTGCGGGAGGGCCCTACGAGCAGTACTTC. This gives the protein CASSSSAGGPYEQYF.

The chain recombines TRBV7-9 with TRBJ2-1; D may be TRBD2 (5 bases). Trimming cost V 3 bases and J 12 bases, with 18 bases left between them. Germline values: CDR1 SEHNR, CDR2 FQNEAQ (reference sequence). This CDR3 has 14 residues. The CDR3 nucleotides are TGTGCCAGCAGCTTCGGACTCGCCCCAATGGGGCAGTTCTTC. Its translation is CASSFGLAPMGQFF.

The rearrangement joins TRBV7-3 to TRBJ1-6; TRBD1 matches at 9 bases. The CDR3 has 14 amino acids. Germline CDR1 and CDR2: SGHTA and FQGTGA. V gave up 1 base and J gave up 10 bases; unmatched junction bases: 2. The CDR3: CASSLNRGQSPLHF. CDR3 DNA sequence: TGTGCCAGCAGCTTAAACAGGGGGCAATCACCCCTCCACTTT.

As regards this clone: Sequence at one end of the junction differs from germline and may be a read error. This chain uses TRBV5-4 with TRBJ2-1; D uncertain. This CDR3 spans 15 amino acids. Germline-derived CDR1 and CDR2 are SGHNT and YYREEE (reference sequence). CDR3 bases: TGTGCCAGCAGCTTGGAGTACAAAGGAGACAATAAGCAGTTCTTC. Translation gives CASSLEYKGDNKQFF.

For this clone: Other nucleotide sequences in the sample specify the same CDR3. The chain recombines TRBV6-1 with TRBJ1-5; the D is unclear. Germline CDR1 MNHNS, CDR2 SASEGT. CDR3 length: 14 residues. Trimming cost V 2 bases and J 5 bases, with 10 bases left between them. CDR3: CASSESGGDQPQHF. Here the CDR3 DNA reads TGTGCCAGCAGTGAATCCGGCGGGGATCAGCCCCAGCATTTT.